This T cell receptor (beta chain) stems from a study of blood T cell repertoires in COVID-19. Study-level background: Collection of acute and convalescent COVID-19 samples took place in the United States, Italy and Spain. Sources were T cells, B-cell-depleted T cells, or PBMCs; the material itself was cDNA or gDNA.

Using immunoSEQ multiplex PCR, the repertoire was profiled, and TCRdb retains in-frame clones only, with some absent. Of approximately 140,000 clones listed, approximately 89% were seen once; the top ten hold approximately 10%. The CDR3 extends over 18 amino acids. The V and J ends lost 1 base and 2 bases, in that order; junction bases with no gene match: 7. Looked up from germline, CDR1 is SEHNR and CDR2 is FQNEAQ (reference sequence). This clone showed up just a few times. The TCR comes from a man aged 55 to 70 with active or convalescent COVID-19. The sample taken for sequencing was peripheral blood. This chain links TRBV7-9 with TRBJ1-5; TRBD1 agrees at 11 bases. CDR3 coding DNA: TGTGCCAGCAGCTTAGGTCTGGGACAGGGGGTAGGCAATCAGCCCCAGCATTTT. Protein product: CASSLGLGQGVGNQPQHF. Full variable domain (remainder filled in from reference TRBV7-9 and TRBJ1-5): DTGVSQNPRHKITKRGQNVTFRCDPISEHNRLYWYRQTLGQGPEFLTYFQNEAQLEKSRLLSDRFSAERPKGSFSTLEIQRTEQGDSAMYLCASSLGLGQGVGNQPQHFGDGTRLSIL.